These T cell receptor beta chains were read from a single sample in a study of shared clonotypes between healthy human individuals. Sequencing used immunoSEQ multiplex PCR; TCRdb keeps in-frame clones, though not all of them. Found here are about 460,000 clones, roughly 80% of them singletons; the top ten hold about 12%. The sample comprised PBMCs. The receptors derive from a woman between 35 and 50 years old in good health. Some clones in this sample may be carry-over from other donors' samples. CDR3s include the opening cysteine and the closing phenylalanine or tryptophan. The order of the fields is V gene, D gene, J gene, clone size, CDR3 DNA, CDR3 protein. A D gene is named only where the DNA matches it firmly. Size tells how often a clone was seen (once, few, many) or the class of an expanded clone, and some rows leave it out.

v_call: TRBV4-1
d_call: NA
j_call: TRBJ2-6
clone_size: NA
cdr3_nt: TGCGCCAGCAGCCAAGATCCCAGGAACGCTGGGGCCAACGTCCTGACTTTC
cdr3_aa: CASSQDPRNAGANVLTF

v_call: TRBV28
d_call: NA
j_call: TRBJ2-3
clone_size: few
cdr3_nt: TGTGCCAGCGGATCCCGGGACACAGATACGCAGTATTTT
cdr3_aa: CASGSRDTDTQYF

v_call: TRBV7-8
d_call: TRBD1
j_call: TRBJ2-2
clone_size: few
cdr3_nt: TGTGCCAGCAGCTACGGACAGGGGAACACCGGGGAGCTGTTTTTT
cdr3_aa: CASSYGQGNTGELFF

v_call: TRBV7-9
d_call: NA
j_call: TRBJ2-3
clone_size: NA
cdr3_nt: TGTGCCAAATTACCACTCGGAGGGGATACGCAGTATTTT
cdr3_aa: CAKLPLGGDTQYF

v_call: TRBV15
d_call: NA
j_call: TRBJ2-7
clone_size: NA
cdr3_nt: TGTGCCACCAGCATTCTCAGGGAGAGCTCCTACGAGCAGTACTTC
cdr3_aa: CATSILRESSYEQYF

v_call: TRBV19
d_call: NA
j_call: TRBJ2-5
clone_size: NA
cdr3_nt: TGTGCCAGTAGTACGACTAGTGCAGAGACCCAGTACTTC
cdr3_aa: CASSTTSAETQYF

v_call: TRBV12-5
d_call: NA
j_call: TRBJ2-5
clone_size: NA
cdr3_nt: TGTGCTAGTGGTTCTTCGGGAGCGGAGACCCAGTACTTC
cdr3_aa: CASGSSGAETQYF

v_call: TRBV6-5
d_call: NA
j_call: TRBJ1-3
clone_size: NA
cdr3_nt: TGTGCCAGCAGTTACTCTTTCTCTGGAAACACCATATATTTT
cdr3_aa: CASSYSFSGNTIYF

v_call: TRBV29-1
d_call: TRBD2
j_call: TRBJ2-1
clone_size: few
cdr3_nt: TGCGGCGGGGGACTAGCTGGCAATGAGCAGTTCTTC
cdr3_aa: CGGGLAGNEQFF

v_call: TRBV6-1
d_call: TRBD2
j_call: TRBJ2-1
clone_size: NA
cdr3_nt: TGTGCCAGCAGTGAAATGGGACTAGCTTTTGAGCAGTTCTTC
cdr3_aa: CASSEMGLAFEQFF

v_call: TRBV14
d_call: TRBD2
j_call: TRBJ2-7
clone_size: once
cdr3_nt: TGTGCCAGCAGCCCGCTACTAGCGGGAACCTACGAGCAGTACTTC
cdr3_aa: CASSPLLAGTYEQYF

v_call: TRBV29-1
d_call: TRBD1
j_call: TRBJ2-2
clone_size: NA
cdr3_nt: TGCAGCGTGCTCACAGGGGGCCTCGGGGAGCTGTTTTTT
cdr3_aa: CSVLTGGLGELFF

v_call: TRBV6-5
d_call: NA
j_call: TRBJ1-2
clone_size: NA
cdr3_nt: TGTGCCAGCAGTTACTTGGGCGGATCTAACTATGGCTACACCTTC
cdr3_aa: CASSYLGGSNYGYTF

v_call: TRBV5-1
d_call: NA
j_call: TRBJ2-1
clone_size: NA
cdr3_nt: TGCGCCAGCACAGGGGGGGCTAGCATTTGGAATGAGCAGTTCTTC
cdr3_aa: CASTGGASIWNEQFF

v_call: TRBV2
d_call: NA
j_call: TRBJ2-7
clone_size: NA
cdr3_nt: TGTGCCAGCAGTGATGATCCCGCGACGGGGTTCTACGAGCAGTACTTC
cdr3_aa: CASSDDPATGFYEQYF

v_call: TRBV6-5
d_call: NA
j_call: TRBJ2-7
clone_size: NA
cdr3_nt: TGTGCCAGCAGCCAGGGGACATCCTACGAGCAGTACTTC
cdr3_aa: CASSQGTSYEQYF

v_call: TRBV7-3
d_call: TRBD2
j_call: TRBJ2-1
clone_size: NA
cdr3_nt: TGTGCCAGCAGCTTAGGACTAGCGGGGCTCGCGGGGGAGCAGTTCTTC
cdr3_aa: CASSLGLAGLAGEQFF

v_call: TRBV25-1
d_call: NA
j_call: TRBJ2-1
clone_size: few
cdr3_nt: TGTGCCAGCAGTCCACTAGCTGGGGGCTCCTACAATGAGCAGTTCTTC
cdr3_aa: CASSPLAGGSYNEQFF

v_call: TRBV28
d_call: TRBD1
j_call: TRBJ1-2
clone_size: NA
cdr3_nt: TGTGCCAGCAGCTCCGCGGCGACAGGGCAATTTGATGGCTACACCTTC
cdr3_aa: CASSSAATGQFDGYTF

v_call: TRBV7-9
d_call: TRBD2
j_call: TRBJ2-1
clone_size: NA
cdr3_nt: TGTGCCAGCAGCTCCGGGACTAGTGGCGATGAGCAGTTCTTC
cdr3_aa: CASSSGTSGDEQFF

v_call: TRBV4-1
d_call: NA
j_call: TRBJ2-7
clone_size: NA
cdr3_nt: TGCGCCAGCAGGAAGGCGGGGAAACTGCCCTACGAGCAGTACTTC
cdr3_aa: CASRKAGKLPYEQYF

v_call: TRBV7-9
d_call: TRBD2
j_call: TRBJ2-5
clone_size: few
cdr3_nt: TGTGCCAGCAGCGTAGCGGGAGGGGACGGGGAGACCCAGTACTTC
cdr3_aa: CASSVAGGDGETQYF

v_call: TRBV30
d_call: NA
j_call: TRBJ1-1
clone_size: NA
cdr3_nt: TGTGTCTGGAGTGTCGGACTCCGGGACACTGAAGCTTTCTTT
cdr3_aa: CVWSVGLRDTEAFF

v_call: TRBV5-1
d_call: NA
j_call: TRBJ1-2
clone_size: NA
cdr3_nt: TGCGCCAGCAGCGAAGCCGGGCCGAGATATGGCTACACCTTC
cdr3_aa: CASSEAGPRYGYTF

v_call: TRBV6-4
d_call: TRBD2
j_call: TRBJ2-1
clone_size: NA
cdr3_nt: TGTGCCAGCAGTCCTAGCGGGAACAATGAGCAGTTCTTC
cdr3_aa: CASSPSGNNEQFF

v_call: TRBV30
d_call: NA
j_call: TRBJ1-2
clone_size: NA
cdr3_nt: TGTGCCTGGAGTGTGACGGGCTATGGCTACACCTTC
cdr3_aa: CAWSVTGYGYTF

v_call: TRBV27
d_call: NA
j_call: TRBJ1-1
clone_size: many
cdr3_nt: TGTGCCAGCAGTCCTGAGAACACTGAAGCTTTCTTT
cdr3_aa: CASSPENTEAFF

v_call: TRBV4-2
d_call: NA
j_call: TRBJ2-1
clone_size: NA
cdr3_nt: TGTGCCAGCAGCCAAGGTGGGCGGACCTACAATGAGCAGTTCTTC
cdr3_aa: CASSQGGRTYNEQFF

v_call: TRBV11-2
d_call: TRBD1
j_call: TRBJ2-1
clone_size: NA
cdr3_nt: TGTGCCAGCCAGCACAGGGGAATTGAGCAGTTCTTC
cdr3_aa: CASQHRGIEQFF

v_call: TRBV21-1
d_call: NA
j_call: TRBJ2-7
clone_size: NA
cdr3_nt: TGTGCCAGCAGCAAAGGGAAGGGCTCCTACGAGCAGTACTTC
cdr3_aa: CASSKGKGSYEQYF

v_call: TRBV11-3
d_call: NA
j_call: TRBJ2-3
clone_size: once
cdr3_nt: TGTGCCAGCAGCTTTGGGGGGTACACAGATACGCAGTATTTT
cdr3_aa: CASSFGGYTDTQYF

v_call: TRBV28
d_call: NA
j_call: TRBJ2-1
clone_size: NA
cdr3_nt: TGTGCCAGCAGCTTAATAGGGAACAATGAGCAGTTCTTC
cdr3_aa: CASSLIGNNEQFF

v_call: TRBV30
d_call: NA
j_call: TRBJ2-5
clone_size: NA
cdr3_nt: TGTGCCTGGAGTGTAGTTATGGGGGGTGGCGAGACCCAGTACTTC
cdr3_aa: CAWSVVMGGGETQYF

v_call: TRBV5-1
d_call: TRBD2
j_call: TRBJ2-7
clone_size: NA
cdr3_nt: TGCGCCAGCAGCACCGGGACTAGCGGGTATTCCTACGAGCAGTACTTC
cdr3_aa: CASSTGTSGYSYEQYF

v_call: TRBV2
d_call: NA
j_call: TRBJ2-2
clone_size: NA
cdr3_nt: TGTGCCAGCAGTGTTCTCGGGACACACAACACCGGGGAGCTGTTTTTT
cdr3_aa: CASSVLGTHNTGELFF

v_call: TRBV27
d_call: TRBD1
j_call: TRBJ1-1
clone_size: once
cdr3_nt: TGTGCCAGCAGTCCCGGGACAGTAATGAACACTGAAGCTTTCTTT
cdr3_aa: CASSPGTVMNTEAFF

v_call: TRBV28
d_call: NA
j_call: TRBJ2-5
clone_size: few
cdr3_nt: TGTGCCAGCATCGCAGCCGGACAAGAGACCCAGTACTTC
cdr3_aa: CASIAAGQETQYF

v_call: TRBV5-4
d_call: NA
j_call: TRBJ2-7
clone_size: NA
cdr3_nt: TGTGCCAGCAGTCCGGCGGCGGGCCTAATAGAGCAGTACTTC
cdr3_aa: CASSPAAGLIEQYF

v_call: TRBV7-9
d_call: TRBD1
j_call: TRBJ2-7
clone_size: NA
cdr3_nt: TGTGCCAGCAGCGCTCCGAGGGACAGGAACTACGAGCAGTACTTC
cdr3_aa: CASSAPRDRNYEQYF

v_call: TRBV18
d_call: NA
j_call: TRBJ1-1
clone_size: NA
cdr3_nt: TGTGCCAGCTCACCGAATCTGGACATAATGAACACTGAAGCTTTCTTT
cdr3_aa: CASSPNLDIMNTEAFF

v_call: TRBV5-6
d_call: NA
j_call: TRBJ2-1
clone_size: NA
cdr3_nt: TGTGCCAGCAGCTTGGTTCGGGCAGTGAACTACAATGAGCAGTTCTTC
cdr3_aa: CASSLVRAVNYNEQFF

v_call: TRBV7-9
d_call: NA
j_call: TRBJ1-4
clone_size: NA
cdr3_nt: TGTGCCAGCAGCCGGGGACGGGAGAATGAAAAACTGTTTTTT
cdr3_aa: CASSRGRENEKLFF

v_call: TRBV2
d_call: TRBD1
j_call: TRBJ2-5
clone_size: NA
cdr3_nt: TGTGCCAGCAGTGAACAAGGGGGCCCAGAGACCCAGTACTTC
cdr3_aa: CASSEQGGPETQYF

v_call: TRBV2
d_call: NA
j_call: TRBJ2-3
clone_size: NA
cdr3_nt: TGTGCCAGCAGTGAGGGGACAGATACGCAGTATTTT
cdr3_aa: CASSEGTDTQYF

v_call: TRBV30
d_call: NA
j_call: TRBJ1-2
clone_size: NA
cdr3_nt: TGTGCCTGGGCCACAGGGCCCCGCATTGGCTACACCTTC
cdr3_aa: CAWATGPRIGYTF

v_call: TRBV14
d_call: NA
j_call: TRBJ2-7
clone_size: NA
cdr3_nt: TGTGCCAGCAGCCAATATCTTGACTCCTACGAGCAGTACTTC
cdr3_aa: CASSQYLDSYEQYF